The 16 T cell receptor beta chains below all came from one sample that was sequenced in a study of early T cells in non-severe SARS-CoV-2 infection. TCRdb fed the 5' RACE reads into MiXCR, producing one record per CDR3 protein. The repertoire has tens of thousands of distinct CDR3 sequences, roughly 8% of them found once; the top ten carry 9.5% to 15%. The sequencing used whole blood, collected at baseline. The receptors here all came from an adult who was a healthcare worker with PCR-confirmed SARS-CoV-2 infection or an uninfected control (not recorded which).

This clonotype was counted ten times or more. The chain recombines TRBV6-2 or TRBV6-3 with TRBJ2-1, with D possibly being TRBD1 (6 bases). Trimming removed 6 bases from V and 3 bases from J, with 15 bases in between. Germline V CDR1 and CDR2: MNHEY, SVGEGT. The length of the CDR3 is 15 residues. DNA for the CDR3: TGTGCCAGCAGCCGTCGGGACACATACTACAATGAGCAGTTCTTC. Translating gives CASSRRDTYYNEQFF.

This clonotype has only a few counts. The gene calls are TRBV11-2 and TRBJ1-4; D call uncertain. With 0 bases removed from V and 4 bases from J, the gap between germline ends came to 9 bases. The CDR3 runs 15 residues. Looked up from germline, CDR1 is SGHAT and CDR2 is FQNNGV. Here the CDR3 reads CASSLERLLNEKLFF. In nucleotides, the CDR3 is TGTGCCAGCAGCTTAGAACGGCTCCTTAATGAAAAACTGTTTTTT.

This clonotype was observed many times. A much bigger clone sits one base away, suggesting this may be a read error. This rearrangement joins TRBV4-1 to TRBJ2-1, with D perhaps given as TRBD1 or TRBD2 (6 bases each). Looked up from germline, CDR1 is MGHRA and CDR2 is YSYEKL. This CDR3 comprises 19 residues. This chain's CDR3 is CASSLRFGVGGAGYNEHFF. DNA for the CDR3: TGCGCCAGCAGCCTACGCTTCGGGGTGGGGGGCGCGGGATACAATGAGCACTTCTTC.

The J gene is TRBJ2-7, the V gene TRBV18; D may be TRBD1 (6 bases). Trimming stripped 3 bases from V and 7 bases from J, with 13 bases between. CDR1 KGHSH and CDR2 LQKENI come from the germline V gene. The CDR3 sequence is 13 residues long. CDR3 DNA sequence: TGTGCCAGCTCACCGGACAGAATGAGGGAGCAGTACTTC. Its protein product is CASSPDRMREQYF.

Ten or more counts support this clonotype. J is TRBJ1-2 and V is TRBV12-3 or TRBV12-4; D not certain. CDR3 size: 11 residues. Trimming pared 3 bases from V and 3 bases from J, leaving 2 bases between. As DNA, the CDR3 is TGTGCCAGCAGTTTTCACTATGGCTACACCTTC. Amino acids: CASSFHYGYTF.

This sequence joins TRBV18 and TRBJ2-5; D might be TRBD2 (5 bases). With 8 bases removed from V and 5 bases from J, the gap between germline ends came to 18 bases. From germline, CDR1 is KGHSH and CDR2 LQKENI. The CDR3 covers 14 residues. CDR3 in DNA: TGTGCCAGCCCCAGCTCCCCCGCGGGTGAGACCCAGTACTTC. Amino acid sequence: CASPSSPAGETQYF.

This chain connects TRBV5-1 to TRBJ2-7, with 9 bases that match TRBD1. This CDR3 is 15 amino acids long. Germline CDR1 is SGHRS and CDR2 is YFSETQ. V shed 5 bases and J 5 bases; nucleotides not matched to a gene: 11. The CDR3 reads CASRSSGQGNHEQYF. The CDR3 bases are TGCGCCAGCAGGTCCTCAGGACAGGGGAACCACGAGCAGTACTTC.

This chain connects TRBV7-9 to TRBJ1-1; TRBD1 might be the D (5 bases). Per germline, CDR1 SEHNR and CDR2 FQNEAQ (reference sequence). V lost 0 bases and J 1 base, leaving 12 bases between the germline ends. This CDR3 contains 16 residues. CDR3 nucleotides: TGTGCCAGCAGCTTAGCGGGCGGGGCTGCGAACACTGAAGCTTTCTTT. Translating it yields CASSLAGGAANTEAFF. The full variable domain, its missing parts supplied by reference TRBV7-9 and TRBJ1-1, is DTGVSQNPRHKITKRGQNVTFRCDPISEHNRLYWYRQTLGQGPEFLTYFQNEAQLEKSRLLSDRFSAERPKGSFSTLEIQRTEQGDSAMYLCASSLAGGAANTEAFFGQGTRLTVV.

This clonotype was recorded a few times. This chain uses TRBV3-2 with TRBJ1-1; TRBD1 is the table's D call and was not checked against the DNA. TRBV3-2 is a pseudogene. The length of the CDR3 is 16 residues. The CDR3 loop reads CASSQGGGVMNTEAFF. For the CDR3, the DNA is TGTGCCAGCAGCCAAGGTGGGGGCGTAATGAACACTGAAGCTTTCTTT.

The V call is TRBV9, the J call TRBJ1-4, with D tentatively TRBD1 (6 bases). The CDR3 is 14 residues long. The V gene lost 2 bases and the J gene lost 4 bases, with 9 bases spanning the gap. The germline gives CDR1 SGDLS, CDR2 YYNGEE. The CDR3 sequence is CASSVGQLNEKLFF. CDR3 sequence (DNA): TGTGCCAGCAGCGTCGGACAGCTTAATGAAAAACTGTTTTTT.

This clonotype was picked up many times. V gene TRBV4-1 combines with J gene TRBJ1-5; the D gene is possibly TRBD1 (5 bases). This CDR3 region has 13 residues. Germline V lookup: CDR1 MGHRA, CDR2 YSYEKL. Trimming left V 0 bases short and J 5 bases short, with 5 bases between. The CDR3 DNA sequence: TGCGCCAGCAGCCAAGACAGGGATCAGCCCCAGCATTTT. Translation: CASSQDRDQPQHF.

This clonotype was observed at least ten times. The chain uses TRBV20-1 and TRBJ2-5, with a weak D call TRBD1 (5 bases). V lost 5 bases to trimming and J lost 5 bases, with 15 bases between them. Germline CDR1 and CDR2: DFQATT and SNEGSKA (reference sequence). The CDR3 totals 13 residues. The CDR3 here is CSARSLGVETQYF. CDR3 in DNA: TGCAGTGCTCGGTCTCTAGGGGTCGAGACCCAGTACTTC.

This clonotype was detected a few times. The rearrangement links TRBV27 to TRBJ2-7; 7 positions agree with TRBD2. This CDR3 is 15 amino acids long. Looked up from germline, CDR1 is MNHEY and CDR2 is SMNVEV (reference sequence). With 5 bases clipped from V and 5 bases from J, the junction kept 12 bases outside the gene matches. CDR3 in amino acids: CASSRWGGSVDEQYF. The CDR3 region has the DNA TGTGCCAGCAGTCGCTGGGGGGGTTCGGTGGACGAGCAGTACTTC.

J is TRBJ1-4 and V is TRBV11-2; 9 positions match TRBD1. V lost 8 bases and J lost 11; bases outside the gene matches: 12. CDR1 is SGHAT and CDR2 is FQNNGV in the germline V gene. The CDR3 sequence is 14 residues long. This CDR3 is CASRGQGHMGKLFF. In DNA form, the CDR3 reads TGTGCCAGCCGGGGACAGGGACATATGGGGAAACTGTTTTTT. The full variable domain, rest sourced from reference TRBV11-2 and TRBJ1-4, is EAGVAQSPRYKIIEKRQSVAFWCNPISGHATLYWYQQILGQGPKLLIQFQNNGVVDDSQLPKDRFSAERLKGVDSTLKIQPAKLEDSAVYLCASRGQGHMGKLFFGSGTQLSVL.

The sample holds a few counts of this clonotype. The chain joins TRBV28 to TRBJ2-7; 10 positions match TRBD1. The CDR3 spans 16 residues. CDR1 and CDR2 (germline): MDHEN, SYDVKM. J gave up 1 base and V 4 bases, and 7 bases lay outside the gene matches. The CDR3 DNA reads as TGTGCCAGCAGTTCGGCAGGGACAGGGGATTCCTACGAGCAGTACTTC. Its protein product is CASSSAGTGDSYEQYF.

The chain is built from TRBV28 and TRBJ2-7; 7 nucleotides agree with TRBD1. V was clipped by 7 bases and J by 2 bases; unmatched bases: 14. The CDR3 contains 16 residues. CDR1 is MDHEN and CDR2 is SYDVKM in the germline V gene. The CDR3 sequence is CASMARGQVFTYEQYF. In nucleotides, the CDR3 is TGTGCCAGCATGGCCCGAGGACAGGTTTTCACCTACGAGCAGTACTTC.